The sequence of this T cell receptor beta chain was determined in a study of T cells in Graves' hyperthyroidism and ophthalmopathy. In its sample, this clonotype was seen many times. Amplification yielded TCR beta CDR3 regions, with RNA transcripts as the source. The TCR CDR3 first-round RT-PCR relied on the HTBI primer set. TCRdb re-analysed the multiplex PCR reads in MiXCR, keeping a single row per CDR3 protein. The sample shows 250,000 or so distinct CDR3 sequences, roughly 14% of them seen only once. The CDR3 is made up of 14 amino acids. The germline V gene has CDR1 MGHDK and CDR2 SYGVNS. Trimming took off 1 base at V and 0 bases at J, with 3 bases between the two ends.

This chain uses TRBV25-1 with TRBJ2-2; no definite D call. Sequencing input: blood. This clonotype was sampled from a woman aged 40 to 55 with Graves' hyperthyroidism that later progressed to Graves' ophthalmopathy. CDR3 loop: CASSELANTGELFF. In DNA, the CDR3 is TGTGCCAGCAGTGAATTGGCGAACACCGGGGAGCTGTTTTTT.